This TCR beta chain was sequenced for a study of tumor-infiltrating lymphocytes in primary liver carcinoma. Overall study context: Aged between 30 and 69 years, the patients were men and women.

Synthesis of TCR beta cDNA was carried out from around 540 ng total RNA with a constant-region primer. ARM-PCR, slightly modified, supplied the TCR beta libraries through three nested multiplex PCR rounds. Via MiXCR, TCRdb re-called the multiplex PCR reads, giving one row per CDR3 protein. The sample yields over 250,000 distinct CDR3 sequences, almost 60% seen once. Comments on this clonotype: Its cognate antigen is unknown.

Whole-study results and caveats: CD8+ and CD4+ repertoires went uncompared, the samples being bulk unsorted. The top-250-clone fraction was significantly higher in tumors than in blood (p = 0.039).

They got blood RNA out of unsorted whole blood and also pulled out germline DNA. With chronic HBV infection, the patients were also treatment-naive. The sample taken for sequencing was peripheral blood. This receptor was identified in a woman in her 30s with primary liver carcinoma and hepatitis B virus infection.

The CDR3 sequence is CASSLTQTNEKLFF. The CDR3 DNA is TGCGCCAGCAGCCTCACTCAAACTAATGAAAAACTGTTTTTT. The chain couples TRBV4-1 to TRBJ1-4; D is ambiguous. The CDR3 covers 14 residues. Germline V gene sequence: CDR1 MGHRA, CDR2 YSYEKL. The V gene lost 4 bases and the J gene lost 1 base, with 7 bases spanning the gap.